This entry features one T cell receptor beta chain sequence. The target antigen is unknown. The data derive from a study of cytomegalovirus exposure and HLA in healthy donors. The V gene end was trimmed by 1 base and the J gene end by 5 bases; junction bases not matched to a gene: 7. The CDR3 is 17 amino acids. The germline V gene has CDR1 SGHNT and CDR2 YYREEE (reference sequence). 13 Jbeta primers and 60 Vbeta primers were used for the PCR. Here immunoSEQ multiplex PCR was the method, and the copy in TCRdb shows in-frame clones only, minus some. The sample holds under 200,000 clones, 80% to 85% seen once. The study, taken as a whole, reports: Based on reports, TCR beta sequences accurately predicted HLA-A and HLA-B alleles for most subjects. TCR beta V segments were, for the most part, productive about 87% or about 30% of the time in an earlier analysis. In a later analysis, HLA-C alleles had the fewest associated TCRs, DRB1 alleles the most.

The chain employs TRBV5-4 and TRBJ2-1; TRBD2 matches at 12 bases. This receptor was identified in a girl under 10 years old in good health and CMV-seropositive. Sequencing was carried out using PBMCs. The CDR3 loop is CASSLPTSGRPNNEQFF. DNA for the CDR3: TGTGCCAGCAGCTTGCCAACTAGCGGGAGGCCGAACAATGAGCAGTTCTTC.